The next 10 T cell receptor beta chains were all read from a single sample in a study of identical twins. Using its own MiXCR run on the 5' RACE reads, TCRdb lists one record per CDR3 protein. The sample consists of roughly 540,000 distinct CDR3 sequences, 22% of them appearing once. Another study also made use of these data, one on T cells expressing NK-cell markers.

Sequencing input: CD4+ T cells sorted from blood. All receptors derive from a woman under 30 in good health.

J is TRBJ2-5 and V is TRBV6-1; possibly TRBD2 for D (6 bases). Trimming pared 7 bases from V and 5 bases from J, leaving 11 bases between. The CDR3 runs to 12 residues. The germline CDR1 and CDR2 sequences are MNHNS and SASEGT. The CDR3 loop reads CASNSGRETQYF. In DNA, the CDR3 is TGTGCCAGCAATAGCGGCCGGGAGACCCAGTACTTC.

This clonotype showed up just a few times. The chain is built from TRBV27 and TRBJ2-1; TRBD2 matches at 9 bases. The CDR3 is made up of 13 amino acids. Germline V gene lookup returns CDR1 MNHEY and CDR2 SMNVEV (reference sequence). After removal of 3 bases from V and 15 bases from J, the junction contained 9 bases not matched to a gene. The CDR3 DNA reads TGTGCCAGCAGTTTTTCTGTAGCGGGAGATACGTTCTTC. Protein: CASSFSVAGDTFF.

Many counts were recorded for this clonotype. The CDR3 protein is CSASSRDFYEQYF. CDR3 DNA: TGCAGTGCTAGTAGCAGGGATTTTTACGAGCAGTACTTC. The chain links TRBV20-1 to TRBJ2-7; D might be TRBD1 (5 bases). The CDR3 runs to 13 residues. V lost 3 bases and J 4 bases, leaving 13 bases between the germline ends. Germline CDR1 is DFQATT and CDR2 is SNEGSKA (reference sequence).

This sequence joins TRBV20-1 and TRBJ1-5, with D hard to call. CDR3 length: 12 residues. Trimming removed 4 bases from V and 5 bases from J, with 9 bases in between. CDR1 and CDR2 from the germline V gene are DFQATT and SNEGSKA (reference sequence). DNA of the CDR3: TGCAGTGCTATCGACGGGGATCAGCCCCAGCATTTT. Protein sequence: CSAIDGDQPQHF.

The table lists this clonotype with a few counts. The chain is built from TRBV5-1 and TRBJ2-1; 8 bases are shared with TRBD2. Per germline, CDR1 SGHRS and CDR2 YFSETQ. This CDR3 has 15 residues. J was trimmed by 3 bases and V by 2 bases; bases with no gene match: 4. The CDR3 sequence is CASSLIGTSYNEQFF. For the CDR3, the DNA is TGCGCCAGCAGCTTAATCGGGACTAGCTACAATGAGCAGTTCTTC.

CDR3 protein: CSARWSGFNEQFF. CDR3 nucleotides: TGCAGTGCTCGGTGGTCAGGGTTCAATGAGCAGTTCTTC. The chain carries TRBV20-1 and TRBJ2-1, with a possible D match to TRBD1 (5 bases). Germline CDR1 DFQATT, CDR2 SNEGSKA (reference sequence). This CDR3 is 13 amino acids long. V was cut by 5 bases and J by 6 bases, with 14 bases left in between.

V is TRBV10-1 and J is TRBJ1-1; unclear D gene. The V gene's germline CDR1 is WNHNN and CDR2 SYGVQD (reference sequence). The CDR3 runs 15 residues. V was shortened by 6 bases and J by 4 bases, with 18 bases between the two germline ends. The CDR3, as DNA: TGCGCCAGCAGACAACCAATGGGAGGGCCCACTGAAGCTTTCTTT. It codes for CASRQPMGGPTEAFF.

The J gene is TRBJ2-1, the V gene TRBV24-1; TRBD2 matches at 14 bases. CDR1 and CDR2 from the germline V gene are KGHDR and SFDVKD. V gave up 3 bases and J gave up 6 bases; unmatched junction bases: 15. The CDR3 runs to 20 residues. The CDR3 bases are TGTGCCACCAGTGATGCGGGGACTAGCGGGAGTCGGGGGGTTTTCAATGAGCAGTTCTTC. It encodes CATSDAGTSGSRGVFNEQFF.

The chain is built from TRBV5-6 and TRBJ2-1; TRBD2 might be the D (6 bases). Trimming removed 1 base at V and 6 bases at J, with 11 bases between. Germline V gene data show CDR1 as SGHDT and CDR2 as YYEEEE. This CDR3 spans 14 amino acids. CDR3 sequence reads: CASSLFSGSNEQFF. The DNA for the CDR3 is TGTGCCAGCAGCTTGTTTTCCGGGAGCAATGAGCAGTTCTTC.

This clonotype was detected only a few times. The rearrangement joins TRBV4-3 to TRBJ2-1, with 7 bases aligning to TRBD2. The germline gives CDR1 LGHNA, CDR2 YSLEER. Germline trimming cut 3 bases from V and 6 bases from J; bases unmatched to any gene: 17. The CDR3 runs 18 residues. CDR3 in amino acids: CASSQDFPWGGVVNEQFF. CDR3 nucleotides: TGCGCCAGCAGCCAGGATTTCCCCTGGGGGGGAGTCGTCAATGAGCAGTTCTTC.